The 7 T cell receptor beta chains listed next were all sequenced from one sample in a study of T-cell reconstitution after alpha-beta-depleted transplantation in children. Unique molecular identifiers were used to barcode this TCRbeta library. TCRdb processed the PCR reads anew with MiXCR; each CDR3 protein has one entry. The data hold about 640,000 distinct CDR3 sequences, with 16% observed a single time. Sequenced here: PBMCs from the stem cell graft donor, sampled from the stem cell graft. The origin of the receptors is a human donor who donated a stem cell graft to a child with acute myeloid leukemia.

A few counts support this clonotype. CDR3 in DNA: TGCGCCAGCAGCCTGGACCCTACACCCGGGGAGCTGTTTTTT. It translates to CASSLDPTPGELFF. The rearrangement links TRBV5-1 to TRBJ2-2; D is undetermined. CDR1 is SGHRS and CDR2 is YFSETQ in the germline V gene. Trimming took 4 bases from V and 6 from J, leaving 13 bases between them. The CDR3 sequence is 14 residues long.

This clonotype was seen repeatedly, ten times or more. The chain joins TRBV29-1 to TRBJ2-3; 7 bases align to TRBD2. Per germline, CDR1 SQVTM and CDR2 ANQGSEA. V was pared by 3 bases and J by 0 bases, with 12 bases of the junction left unmatched. CDR3 length equals 17 residues. This CDR3 reads CSVDAEGGRASTDTQYF. The CDR3 DNA reads as TGCAGCGTTGACGCAGAGGGAGGGAGAGCTAGCACAGATACGCAGTATTTT.

The table lists this clonotype with many counts. V is TRBV12-3 or TRBV12-4 and J is TRBJ1-1; D is unclear. V dropped 6 bases and J dropped 4 bases, with 12 bases sitting between them. The CDR3 runs 13 residues. The chain's CDR3 is CASSVGVGTEAFF. The CDR3 nucleotides are TGTGCCAGCAGCGTCGGGGTTGGCACTGAAGCTTTCTTT.

This clonotype was counted a few times. V and J are TRBV12-3 or TRBV12-4 and TRBJ2-1; no clear D. V lost 3 bases, J lost 5 bases, and 8 bases lay in between. This CDR3 comprises 13 residues. Here the CDR3 DNA reads TGTGCCAGCAGTTTTGTGGGCAACAATGAGCAGTTCTTC. This encodes CASSFVGNNEQFF.

J is TRBJ2-3 and V is TRBV7-2, with TRBD2 matching over 10 bases. V was pared by 4 bases and J by 3 bases, with 4 bases of the junction left unmatched. CDR1 is SGHTA, CDR2 FQGNSA, per germline. The CDR3 is made up of 15 amino acids. This CDR3 reads CASSSGGLATDTQYF. The CDR3 DNA follows: TGTGCCAGCAGCTCAGGGGGACTAGCGACAGATACGCAGTATTTT.

In its sample, this clonotype was seen a few times. The rearrangement joins TRBV20-1 to TRBJ2-3; D not resolved. V was shortened by 0 bases and J by 0 bases, with 16 bases between the two germline ends. CDR1 and CDR2 (germline): DFQATT, SNEGSKA (reference sequence). The CDR3 length is 17 residues. The CDR3 DNA follows: TGCAGTGCTAGAGATCAAGAGAGCTTTCCTAGCACAGATACGCAGTATTTT. It yields the protein CSARDQESFPSTDTQYF.

The table lists this clonotype with a few counts. The chain links TRBV5-1 to TRBJ1-6; 9 bases match TRBD1. Germline assignment: CDR1 SGHRS and CDR2 YFSETQ. V dropped 0 bases and J dropped 13; count of bases not matched to a gene: 5. This CDR3 region has 14 residues. The CDR3 bases are TGCGCCAGCAGCTTGGGGGACAGGGAGACCCCCCTCCACTTT. Amino acid sequence: CASSLGDRETPLHF.